A selection of T cell receptor beta chains follows, all from one sample in a study of regulatory T cells in long-lasting Graves disease. TCRdb independently ran MiXCR on the multiplex PCR reads; one entry per CDR3 protein. The table shows roughly 500,000 distinct CDR3 sequences, with 20% to 25% occurring only once. This specimen was peripheral blood mononuclear cells (PBMCs), taken when the disease was refractory, from a patient treated with antithyroid drugs. Receptors were obtained from a female donor with Graves disease. Both conserved end residues are part of each CDR3. The order of the fields is CDR3 protein, CDR3 DNA, J gene, clone size, V gene, D gene. The D gene is left open where the match is weak. A clone size is listed for some rows: how often the clone was seen (once, few, many), or a class if it is expanded.

CDR3: CASSYSGRDSYNEQFF
DNA: TGTGCCAGCAGTTACTCGGGGCGGGACTCCTACAATGAGCAGTTCTTC
J: TRBJ2-1
size: NA
V: TRBV6-2/TRBV6-3
D: NA

CDR3: CASSLLFKARVGTEAFF
DNA: TGTGCCAGCAGTTTACTCTTTAAGGCACGGGTCGGGACTGAAGCTTTCTTT
J: TRBJ1-1
size: many
V: TRBV28
D: NA

CDR3: CASSLGDETQYF
DNA: TGTGCCAGCAGTTTGGGGGACGAGACCCAGTACTTC
J: TRBJ2-5
size: NA
V: TRBV12-3/TRBV12-4
D: NA

CDR3: CASRRTGTPYGYTF
DNA: TGTGCCAGCAGGCGGACAGGGACGCCCTATGGCTACACCTTC
J: TRBJ1-2
size: many
V: TRBV28
D: TRBD1

CDR3: CATSRGSKGPNTEAFF
DNA: TGTGCCACTTCAAGGGGAAGCAAAGGGCCGAACACTGAAGCTTTCTTT
J: TRBJ1-1
size: few
V: TRBV6-1
D: NA

CDR3: CASSRHGSPNQPQHF
DNA: TGTGCCAGCAGTCGCCATGGGTCCCCAAATCAGCCCCAGCATTTT
J: TRBJ1-5
size: many
V: TRBV28
D: NA

CDR3: CASIPGWGPNQLQHF
DNA: TGTGCCAGCATTCCTGGGTGGGGGCCCAATCAGCTCCAGCATTTT
J: TRBJ1-5
size: few
V: TRBV5-8
D: NA

CDR3: CASSLRWGNTGELFF
DNA: TGTGCCAGCAGCTTACGGTGGGGGAACACCGGGGAGCTGTTTTTT
J: TRBJ2-2
size: few
V: TRBV7-9
D: NA

CDR3: CASSSADRVIDEQYF
DNA: TGCGCCAGCAGCTCGGCGGACAGGGTGATCGACGAGCAGTACTTC
J: TRBJ2-7
size: few
V: TRBV5-1
D: TRBD1

CDR3: CASSRAGTQHF
DNA: TGTGCCAGCAGTCGGGCGGGGACCCAGCATTTT
J: TRBJ1-5
size: NA
V: TRBV6-1
D: NA

CDR3: CASSRGTSGRETQYF
DNA: TGTGCCAGCAGCCGGGGGACTAGCGGGAGAGAGACCCAGTACTTC
J: TRBJ2-5
size: many
V: TRBV11-2
D: TRBD2

CDR3: CASSAHFIRKRIGYTF
DNA: TGTGCCAGCAGTGCCCACTTCATCAGGAAGCGGATTGGCTACACCTTC
J: TRBJ1-2
size: many
V: TRBV27
D: NA

CDR3: CASSPTGQGLYGYTF
DNA: TGTGCCAGCAGCCCAACTGGACAGGGTCTCTATGGCTACACCTTC
J: TRBJ1-2
size: NA
V: TRBV9
D: TRBD1

CDR3: CASTSSGRATEAFF
DNA: TGTGCCAGCACCTCCTCCGGGAGGGCCACTGAAGCTTTCTTT
J: TRBJ1-1
size: many
V: TRBV28
D: NA

CDR3: CATSRASGETQYF
DNA: TGTGCCACCAGCAGAGCCAGCGGAGAGACCCAGTACTTC
J: TRBJ2-5
size: NA
V: TRBV15
D: NA

CDR3: CASSERRQGGNSPLHF
DNA: TGTGCCAGCAGTGAAAGACGACAGGGAGGGAATTCACCCCTCCACTTT
J: TRBJ1-6
size: NA
V: TRBV6-1
D: TRBD1

CDR3: CASSLARDRETQYF
DNA: TGTGCCAGCAGCTTAGCCCGGGACAGAGAGACCCAGTACTTC
J: TRBJ2-5
size: many
V: TRBV7-9
D: TRBD1

CDR3: CSATIPWGGPNTGELFF
DNA: TGCAGTGCCACTATTCCCTGGGGGGGTCCCAACACCGGGGAGCTGTTTTTT
J: TRBJ2-2
size: few
V: TRBV20-1
D: TRBD2

CDR3: CASSRNGQGWNEQFF
DNA: TGTGCCAGCAGCCGCAATGGACAGGGGTGGAATGAGCAGTTCTTC
J: TRBJ2-1
size: NA
V: TRBV11-2
D: TRBD1

CDR3: CASSGGQGPWNGYTF
DNA: TGTGCCAGCAGTGGAGGACAGGGCCCCTGGAATGGCTACACCTTC
J: TRBJ1-2
size: many
V: TRBV2
D: TRBD1

CDR3: CASRNSGWYQETQYF
DNA: TGTGCCAGCAGAAATAGCGGTTGGTACCAAGAGACCCAGTACTTC
J: TRBJ2-5
size: many
V: TRBV6-1
D: NA

CDR3: CASRVRTVKYSGANVLTF
DNA: TGTGCCAGCCGAGTGCGGACGGTAAAATACTCTGGGGCCAACGTCCTGACTTTC
J: TRBJ2-6
size: NA
V: TRBV12-3/TRBV12-4
D: NA

CDR3: CASSLWARGNTGELFF
DNA: TGTGCCAGCAGTTTATGGGCCAGGGGTAACACCGGGGAGCTGTTTTTT
J: TRBJ2-2
size: NA
V: TRBV28
D: NA

CDR3: CSARRDSNTEAFF
DNA: TGCAGTGCTAGACGGGACAGCAACACTGAAGCTTTCTTT
J: TRBJ1-1
size: few
V: TRBV20-1
D: TRBD1

CDR3: CASSFQINYGYTF
DNA: TGTGCCAGCAGCTTTCAGATAAACTATGGCTACACCTTC
J: TRBJ1-2
size: NA
V: TRBV5-5
D: NA

CDR3: CAISESGQGNTEAFF
DNA: TGTGCCATCAGTGAGTCCGGACAGGGGAACACTGAAGCTTTCTTT
J: TRBJ1-1
size: many
V: TRBV10-3
D: TRBD1

CDR3: CASSPRSPSTDTQYF
DNA: TGTGCCAGCTCACCACGGTCGCCCAGCACAGATACGCAGTATTTT
J: TRBJ2-3
size: once
V: TRBV18
D: NA

CDR3: CASSPWGGETYEQYF
DNA: TGTGCCAGCAGCCCCTGGGGCGGAGAGACCTACGAGCAGTACTTC
J: TRBJ2-7
size: few
V: TRBV7-9
D: NA

CDR3: CASSMARSNTEAFF
DNA: TGTGCCAGTAGTATGGCACGGTCCAACACTGAAGCTTTCTTT
J: TRBJ1-1
size: few
V: TRBV19
D: NA

CDR3: CATSDLARPGELFF
DNA: TGTGCCACCAGTGATTTGGCCCGACCCGGGGAGCTGTTTTTT
J: TRBJ2-2
size: few
V: TRBV24-1
D: NA

CDR3: CASSGIWDREKKEPPDTIYF
DNA: TGTGCCAGCAGTGGTATTTGGGACAGGGAAAAAAAGGAGCCCCCGGACACCATATATTTT
J: TRBJ1-3
size: NA
V: TRBV2
D: TRBD1

CDR3: CASSPISGFGETQYF
DNA: TGTGCCAGCAGCCCCATTTCGGGGTTCGGGGAGACCCAGTACTTC
J: TRBJ2-5
size: many
V: TRBV6-1
D: NA

CDR3: CASSEQGMVRDTQYF
DNA: TGTGCCAGCAGTGAACAGGGAATGGTCCGGGATACGCAGTATTTT
J: TRBJ2-3
size: few
V: TRBV2
D: NA

CDR3: CASGQQETQYF
DNA: TGTGCCAGCGGACAGCAAGAGACCCAGTACTTC
J: TRBJ2-5
size: many
V: TRBV14
D: NA

CDR3: CASSTSQSIGNTGELFF
DNA: TGTGCCAGTAGTACTTCACAGTCCATAGGGAACACCGGGGAGCTGTTTTTT
J: TRBJ2-2
size: few
V: TRBV19
D: NA

CDR3: CASSITDWDEQFF
DNA: TGCGCCAGCAGTATTACCGATTGGGATGAGCAGTTCTTC
J: TRBJ2-1
size: NA
V: TRBV5-1
D: NA

CDR3: CASSLRPTGGSYGYTF
DNA: TGTGCCAGCAGCTTAAGACCGACAGGGGGGTCCTATGGCTACACCTTC
J: TRBJ1-2
size: few
V: TRBV7-3
D: TRBD1

CDR3: CASSGPRATNYGYTF
DNA: TGTGCCAGCAGTGGCCCTCGGGCGACTAACTATGGCTACACCTTC
J: TRBJ1-2
size: many
V: TRBV2
D: NA

CDR3: CASSYSDRGNTEAFF
DNA: TGTGCCAGCAGTTACTCAGACAGGGGGAACACTGAAGCTTTCTTT
J: TRBJ1-1
size: many
V: TRBV6-5
D: TRBD1

CDR3: CVSGLGSETQYF
DNA: TGTGTCTCGGGACTAGGCTCGGAGACCCAGTACTTC
J: TRBJ2-5
size: few
V: TRBV6-1
D: TRBD2

CDR3: CASSLALLYTDSGETQYF
DNA: TGCGCCAGCAGCTTGGCCCTCTTATATACGGATAGCGGAGAGACCCAGTACTTC
J: TRBJ2-5
size: NA
V: TRBV5-1
D: NA

CDR3: CATFQGADYGYTF
DNA: TGTGCCACCTTCCAGGGGGCGGACTATGGCTACACCTTC
J: TRBJ1-2
size: few
V: TRBV10-3
D: TRBD1

CDR3: CASSPQGWGSPQHF
DNA: TGTGCCAGCAGTCCTCAGGGGTGGGGATCGCCCCAGCATTTT
J: TRBJ1-5
size: many
V: TRBV28
D: NA

CDR3: CASSPTSGGLAGVLYEQYF
DNA: TGTGCCAGCAGCCCAACCTCGGGGGGACTAGCGGGAGTGCTCTACGAGCAGTACTTC
J: TRBJ2-7
size: NA
V: TRBV2
D: TRBD2

CDR3: CASSEAPEDEAFF
DNA: TGTGCCAGCAGTGAAGCCCCCGAGGACGAAGCTTTCTTT
J: TRBJ1-1
size: many
V: TRBV2
D: NA

CDR3: CASSLLAGGSETQYF
DNA: TGTGCCAGCAGCTTACTAGCGGGGGGATCAGAGACCCAGTACTTC
J: TRBJ2-5
size: NA
V: TRBV7-2
D: TRBD2

CDR3: CASSGGTGRPTNTGELFF
DNA: TGTGCCAGCAGCGGTGGGACAGGGCGCCCTACGAACACCGGGGAGCTGTTTTTT
J: TRBJ2-2
size: many
V: TRBV9
D: TRBD1